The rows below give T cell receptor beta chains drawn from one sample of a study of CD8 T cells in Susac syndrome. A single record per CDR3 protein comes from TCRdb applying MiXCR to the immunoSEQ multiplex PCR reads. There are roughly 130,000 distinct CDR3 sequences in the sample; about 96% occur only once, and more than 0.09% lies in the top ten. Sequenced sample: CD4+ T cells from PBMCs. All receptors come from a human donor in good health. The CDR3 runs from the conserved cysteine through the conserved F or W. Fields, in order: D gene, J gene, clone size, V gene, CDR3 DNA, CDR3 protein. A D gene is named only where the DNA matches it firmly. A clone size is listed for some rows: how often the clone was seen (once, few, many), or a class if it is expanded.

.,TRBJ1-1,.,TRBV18,TGTGCCAGCTCACCACAGGAAACATTGAACACTGAAGCTTTCTTT,CASSPQETLNTEAFF
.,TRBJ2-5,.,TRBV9,TGTGCCAGCATACGACAGCCTACCCAAGAGACCCAGTACTTC,CASIRQPTQETQYF
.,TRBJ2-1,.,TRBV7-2,TGTGCCAGCAGCCCATGGTACAATGAGCAGTTCTTC,CASSPWYNEQFF
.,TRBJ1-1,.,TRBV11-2,TGTGCCAGCAGCTTAGTAGCGGAAGTCACTGAAGCTTTCTTT,CASSLVAEVTEAFF
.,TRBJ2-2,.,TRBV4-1,TGCGCCAGCAGCCAGGGCCCGACCGGGGAGCTGTTTTTT,CASSQGPTGELFF
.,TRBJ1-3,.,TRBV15,TGTGCCACCAGCAGAGCCCTCGATAGCTCTGGAAACACCATATATTTT,CATSRALDSSGNTIYF
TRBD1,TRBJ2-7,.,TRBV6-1,TGTGCCAGCACCCTGACAGGGAACTACGAGCAGTACTTC,CASTLTGNYEQYF
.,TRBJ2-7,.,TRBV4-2,TGTGCCAGCAGCCAAGATCAGTGGCAGGCCCCCTACGAGCAGTACTTC,CASSQDQWQAPYEQYF
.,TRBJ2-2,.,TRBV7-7,TGTGCCAGCAGCCCTCGGAACGGCGGGGAGCTGTTTTTT,CASSPRNGGELFF
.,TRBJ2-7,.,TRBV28,TGTGCCAGCGGACCTAGGGGGGGACGGGAGCAGTACTTC,CASGPRGGREQYF
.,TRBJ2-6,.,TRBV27,TGTGCCAGCAGTTTGGGGTGGCGCTCTGGGGCCAACGTCCTGACTTTC,CASSLGWRSGANVLTF
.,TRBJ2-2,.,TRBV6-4,TGTGCCAGCAGCGTAACGCCGGGTTCCACCGGGGAGCTGTTTTTT,CASSVTPGSTGELFF
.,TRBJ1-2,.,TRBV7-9,TGTGCCAGCAGCCTCTACACCGACAGTAGCTATGGCTACACCTTC,CASSLYTDSSYGYTF
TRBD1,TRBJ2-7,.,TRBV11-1,TGTGCCAGCAGCCCTGACAGGGGTAAGCAGTACTTC,CASSPDRGKQYF
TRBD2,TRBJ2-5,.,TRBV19,TGTGCCAGTAGTGCTCAGGGACTAGCGGGAGGTCGTGAGTACTTC,CASSAQGLAGGREYF
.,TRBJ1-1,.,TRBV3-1,TGTGCCAGCAGCCGAGGCGGTATCAACACTGAAGCTTTCTTT,CASSRGGINTEAFF
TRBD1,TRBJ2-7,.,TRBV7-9,TGTGCCAGCAGCTTAAACCAGGGGGCGCTGAACGAGCAGTACTTC,CASSLNQGALNEQYF
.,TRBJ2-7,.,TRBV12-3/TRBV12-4,TGTGCCAGCAGTTGGACTGATACCCCCTCCGAGCAGTACTTC,CASSWTDTPSEQYF
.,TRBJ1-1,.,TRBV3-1,TGTGCCAGCAGTCAAACGACGGAATTGGGGGCTTTCTTT,CASSQTTELGAFF
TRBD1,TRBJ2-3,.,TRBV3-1,TGTGCCAGCAGCCGGACAGGTGGGGATACGCAGTATTTT,CASSRTGGDTQYF
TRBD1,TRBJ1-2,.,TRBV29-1,TGCAGCGCACAGGGGTGGAACTATGGCTACACCTTC,CSAQGWNYGYTF
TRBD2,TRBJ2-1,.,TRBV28,TGTGCCAGCACCGCACGTTATAGCGGGAGGCCGGCCCATGAGCAGTTCTTC,CASTARYSGRPAHEQFF
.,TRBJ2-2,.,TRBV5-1,TGCGCCAGCAGCCCCGGGGCAGGGGCGAACACCGGGGAGCTGTTTTTT,CASSPGAGANTGELFF
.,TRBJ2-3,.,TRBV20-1,TGCAGTGCTAGGTCCCGGGATACGCAGTATTTT,CSARSRDTQYF
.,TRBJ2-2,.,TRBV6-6,TGTGCCAGCACAACGGACGGGGTTAACACCGGGGAGCTGTTTTTT,CASTTDGVNTGELFF
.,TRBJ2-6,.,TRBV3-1,TGTGCCAGCAGCCACGAGAGGGGTGGGGCCAACGTCCTGACTTTC,CASSHERGGANVLTF
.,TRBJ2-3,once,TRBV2,TGTGCCAGCGGACTCCTACCGGGGGCAGATACGCAGTATTTT,CASGLLPGADTQYF
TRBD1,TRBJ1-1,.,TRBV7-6,TGTGCCAGCAGCCCCCAACAGGGGACGGAAGCTTTCTTT,CASSPQQGTEAFF
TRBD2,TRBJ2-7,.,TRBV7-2,TGTGCCAGCAGCCCTCGCGGGGGGGCGGCCTACGAGCAGTACTTC,CASSPRGGAAYEQYF
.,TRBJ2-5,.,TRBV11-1,TGTGCCAGAGGACGGCCCTTGGAAGAGACCCAGTACTTC,CARGRPLEETQYF
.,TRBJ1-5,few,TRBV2,TGTGCCAGCGGGGATAGCAATCAGCCCCAGCATTTT,CASGDSNQPQHF